This T cell receptor (beta chain) was recorded in a study of shared clonotypes between healthy human individuals. Findings and caveats of the study: In this cohort, only blood was sampled, and tissue repertoires likely differ.

The V gene lost 6 bases and the J gene lost 4 bases, with 15 bases spanning the gap. The CDR3 runs 14 residues. CDR1 is MNHEY and CDR2 is SMNVEV in the germline V gene (reference sequence). This clone has just one count. Antigen unknown. DNA at around 190 ng, roughly 30,000 T cell genomes, went into sorted-subset replicate PCRs. Assay: immunoSEQ multiplex PCR; the TCRdb copy retains only in-frame clones and omits some. The top ten hold around 1.4% of the sample, which has around 1 million clones, over 60% seen once. Material: memory CD4+ T cells sorted from blood. Described subset: CD45RA-negative fraction. The receptor was isolated from a man between 18 and 35 years old in good health. This sequence joins TRBV27 and TRBJ1-2; a possible D gene is TRBD1 (6 bases). This chain's CDR3 is CASRHWDNRYGYTF. CDR3 nucleotides: TGTGCCAGCAGACATTGGGACAACCGCTATGGCTACACCTTC.